These 21 T cell receptor beta chains share one sample of origin, sequenced in a study of T cell responses to AZD1222 COVID-19 vaccine. Sequencing was performed with immunoSEQ multiplex PCR; in TCRdb, only in-frame clones are kept and a portion is missing. The sample carries under 95,000 clones, 90% recorded once. This specimen consisted of peripheral blood, obtained on day 0 of AZD1222 vaccination. These receptors all stem from an adult in good health.

The CDR3 region has the DNA TGTGCCAGCAGTATCACCCGGACAGGGTTAAGCTCCTACGAGCAGTACTTC. This gives the protein CASSITRTGLSSYEQYF. This sequence joins TRBV27 and TRBJ2-7; the match to TRBD1 covers 8 bases. There are 17 residues in the CDR3. V lost 5 bases, J lost 0 bases, and 12 bases stayed unmatched. Looked up from germline, CDR1 is MNHEY and CDR2 is SMNVEV (reference sequence).

The rearrangement links TRBV9 to TRBJ1-6, with D perhaps TRBD1 (5 bases). CDR1 and CDR2 (germline): SGDLS, YYNGEE. This CDR3 comprises 17 residues. Trimming removed 4 bases at V and 0 bases at J, with 14 bases between. This CDR3 is CASSPDGASSYNSPLHF. Here the CDR3 DNA reads TGTGCCAGCAGCCCTGACGGGGCGAGCTCCTATAATTCACCCCTCCACTTT.

The chain couples TRBV6-1 to TRBJ1-1; D unclear. CDR1 is MNHNS and CDR2 is SASEGT in the germline V gene. With 2 bases removed from V and 8 bases from J, the gap between germline ends came to 12 bases. The CDR3 loop spans 13 amino acids. CDR3 nucleotide sequence: TGTGCCAGCAGTGAAACACACAAGGACGAAGCTTTCTTT. As protein: CASSETHKDEAFF.

In nucleotides, the CDR3 is TGTGCCGGGGCCGGGGGGTTCACTGAAGCTTTCTTT. Residues: CAGAGGFTEAFF. J is TRBJ1-1 and V is TRBV6-5; tentatively, D is TRBD1 (5 bases). Germline loops: CDR1 MNHEY, CDR2 SVGAGI. The CDR3 is 12 residues long. Trimming took off 11 bases at V and 4 bases at J, with 14 bases between the two ends.

In its sample, this clone was seen a few times. The rearrangement uses TRBV5-4 and TRBJ1-1, with D possibly being TRBD1 (5 bases). V dropped 4 bases and J dropped 3 bases, with 16 bases sitting between them. The germline gives CDR1 SGHNT, CDR2 YYREEE (reference sequence). The CDR3 loop spans 15 amino acids. CDR3 DNA sequence: TGTGCCAGCAGCCGCTGGGAGGGGCGGTACACTGAAGCTTTCTTT. It encodes CASSRWEGRYTEAFF.

This clone was observed once. V and J are TRBV6-5 and TRBJ1-5; 8 bases are shared with TRBD1. The length of the CDR3 is 14 residues. Germline CDR1 reads MNHEY; CDR2 reads SVGAGI. V was pared by 6 bases and J by 7 bases, with 8 bases of the junction left unmatched. CDR3 bases: TGTGCCAGCAGATCCACAGGGGGAGGGCAGCCCCAGCATTTT. Its translation: CASRSTGGGQPQHF.

The rearrangement uses TRBV10-3 and TRBJ2-7; maybe TRBD2 (6 bases). The CDR3 is 15 residues long. V dropped 4 bases and J dropped 3 bases, with 16 bases sitting between them. Germline lookup yields CDR1 ENHRY and CDR2 SYGVKD. CDR3 in amino acids: CAISGGRDSNYEQYF. DNA for the CDR3: TGTGCCATCAGTGGGGGTCGGGACTCCAACTACGAGCAGTACTTC.

This rearrangement joins TRBV27 to TRBJ2-5, with D hard to call. V lost 5 bases, J lost 11 bases, and 3 bases lay in between. CDR3 length: 8 residues. The germline V gene has CDR1 MNHEY and CDR2 SMNVEV (reference sequence). The CDR3 DNA follows: TGTGCCAGCAGTCCTCAGTACTTC. Translating gives CASSPQYF.

The V gene is TRBV5-1, the J gene TRBJ1-1, with a tentative D call TRBD1 (5 bases). Trimming stripped 5 bases from V and 4 bases from J, with 15 bases between. Germline V lookup: CDR1 SGHRS, CDR2 YFSETQ. This CDR3 has 14 amino acids. The CDR3 DNA is TGCGCCAGCAGGACCGACTTGGGGACCACTGAAGCTTTCTTT. Protein product: CASRTDLGTTEAFF.

The genes are TRBV5-1 and TRBJ2-1, with 10 positions matching TRBD2. The germline gives CDR1 SGHRS, CDR2 YFSETQ. V lost 1 base and J lost 10; bases outside the gene matches: 8. This CDR3 region has 15 residues. The CDR3 reads CASSLLSGGAREQFF. The CDR3, as DNA: TGCGCCAGCAGCTTGTTAAGCGGGGGGGCAAGGGAGCAGTTCTTC.

This clone was seen a single time. The rearrangement uses TRBV10-2 and TRBJ2-7; 7 positions match TRBD1. Germline V gene sequence: CDR1 WSHSY, CDR2 SAAADI. The ends lost 2 bases at V and 2 bases at J; junction bases unmatched: 6. This CDR3 is 15 amino acids long. This chain's CDR3 is CASSEPAGGTYEQYF. CDR3 sequence (DNA): TGCGCCAGCAGTGAGCCCGCAGGGGGTACCTACGAGCAGTACTTC.

This chain joins TRBV2 and TRBJ1-5, with a weak D call TRBD1 (5 bases). Germline assignment: CDR1 SNHLY and CDR2 FYNNEI. CDR3 length: 15 residues. Trimming took off 1 base at V and 6 bases at J, with 13 bases between the two ends. The CDR3 reads CASSEVSGHSQPQHF. The CDR3 DNA is TGTGCCAGCAGTGAAGTCTCAGGACATTCTCAGCCCCAGCATTTT.

V and J are TRBV24-1 and TRBJ2-7; TRBD2 agrees at 8 bases. The CDR3 runs to 15 residues. Germline CDR1 and CDR2: KGHDR and SFDVKD. V lost 0 bases, J lost 2 bases, and 2 bases stayed unmatched. This CDR3 is CATSDLVRGAYEQYF. As DNA, the CDR3 is TGTGCCACCAGTGATTTGGTGCGGGGGGCCTACGAGCAGTACTTC.

The rearrangement joins TRBV7-8 to TRBJ1-3; possible D gene TRBD1, 5 bases. The CDR3 runs 16 residues. Germline CDR1 SGHVS, CDR2 FQNEAQ. Deletions cut 5 bases from V and 7 bases from J, with 21 bases between. For the CDR3, the DNA is TGTGCCAGCAGCCCATCCCCATTCGGGGCAGGGAACACCATATATTTT. It encodes CASSPSPFGAGNTIYF.

The sample holds one count of this clone. The chain joins TRBV5-1 to TRBJ1-1; the D is unclear. Trimming pared 0 bases from V and 5 bases from J, leaving 23 bases between. CDR3 length: 18 residues. Looked up from germline, CDR1 is SGHRS and CDR2 is YFSETQ. The chain's CDR3 is CASSLAAFPGFYGTEAFF. The CDR3 DNA reads TGCGCCAGCAGCTTGGCCGCTTTTCCGGGATTCTATGGAACTGAAGCTTTCTTT.

The chain employs TRBV4-1 and TRBJ1-4; D perhaps matches TRBD1 (6 bases). Germline-derived CDR1 and CDR2 are MGHRA and YSYEKL. The CDR3 extends over 14 amino acids. Trimming took off 5 bases at V and 8 bases at J, with 15 bases between the two ends. CDR3 bases: TGCGCCAGCAGCGGGGGCATTGAGAGGGAAAAACTGTTTTTT. Its translation is CASSGGIEREKLFF.

The rearrangement links TRBV2 to TRBJ1-5; 8 positions match TRBD1. V was clipped by 8 bases and J by 2 bases; unmatched bases: 5. Germline CDR1 is SNHLY and CDR2 is FYNNEI. The CDR3 runs to 14 residues. As DNA, the CDR3 is TGTGCCAGCCGGACAGGGATTGGCAATCAGCCCCAGCATTTT. This sequence encodes CASRTGIGNQPQHF.

The chain's CDR3 is CASSMARTGGPVILGAEQYF. CDR3 coding DNA: TGTGCCAGCAGCATGGCCCGGACAGGGGGCCCTGTGATCCTTGGGGCCGAGCAGTACTTC. The chain carries TRBV13 and TRBJ2-7, with 11 bases that match TRBD1. Losses at the gene ends were 5 bases for V and 6 bases for J; bases not matched to a gene: 24. The CDR3 length is 20 residues. Germline V lookup: CDR1 PRHDT, CDR2 FYEKMQ (reference sequence).

The chain couples TRBV5-1 to TRBJ1-1; D gene unclear. This CDR3 is built from 15 residues. Germline V lookup: CDR1 SGHRS, CDR2 YFSETQ. V was pared by 2 bases and J by 1 base, with 12 bases between. The CDR3 sequence is CASSFAGAANTEAFF. Here the CDR3 DNA reads TGCGCCAGCAGCTTTGCGGGAGCCGCGAACACTGAAGCTTTCTTT.

The chain links TRBV18 to TRBJ1-2; TRBD1 agrees at 9 bases. Unmatched junction bases numbered 13, after V lost 5 bases and J lost 3 bases. Germline-derived CDR1 and CDR2 are KGHSH and LQKENI. CDR3 size: 17 residues. CDR3 nucleotide sequence: TGTGCCAGCTCAGCGTCCCGGGACAGGGTCTCGGACTATGGCTACACCTTC. The encoded protein is CASSASRDRVSDYGYTF.

The chain links TRBV5-4 to TRBJ2-7, with 12 bases identical to TRBD1. The trim removed 4 bases at V and 6 bases at J, leaving 5 bases unmatched. The CDR3 covers 14 residues. Germline values: CDR1 SGHNT, CDR2 YYREEE (reference sequence). CDR3 protein: CASSAGTGGFEQYF. DNA for the CDR3: TGTGCCAGCAGCGCCGGGACAGGGGGCTTCGAGCAGTACTTC.